Listed here are 3 T cell receptor beta chains from one sample, sequenced in a study of identical twins. A single record per CDR3 protein comes from TCRdb applying MiXCR to the 5' RACE reads. The sample holds about 1.7 million distinct CDR3 sequences, about 31% seen once. Sequencing was done on a sample of cord blood. These receptors all come from a newborn girl in good health.

This chain links TRBV6-5 with TRBJ2-3, with 8 bases identical to TRBD2. CDR3 size: 19 residues. Germline-derived CDR1 and CDR2 are MNHEY and SVGAGI. With 1 base clipped from V and 2 bases from J, the junction kept 14 bases outside the gene matches. The CDR3 is CASSYFSPGVAGNTDTQYF. The CDR3 DNA reads as TGTGCCAGCAGTTACTTTTCCCCCGGGGTAGCGGGGAACACAGATACGCAGTATTTT.

V usage is TRBV5-1 and J usage is TRBJ2-2, with D perhaps matching TRBD1 (6 bases). Germline lookup yields CDR1 SGHRS and CDR2 YFSETQ. The CDR3 runs 16 residues. V lost 4 bases and J lost 1, with 14 bases in between. CDR3 region: CASSGAGTQNTGELFF. The CDR3 nucleotides are TGCGCCAGCAGCGGGGCCGGGACACAGAACACCGGGGAGCTGTTTTTT.

V and J are TRBV7-9 and TRBJ2-3, with D uncertain. This CDR3 has 15 amino acids. The germline CDR1 and CDR2 sequences are SEHNR and FQNEAQ (reference sequence). V was clipped by 0 bases and J by 4 bases, with 11 bases between them. In DNA form, the CDR3 reads TGTGCCAGCAGCTTAGCGGCCAGTCTCTCAGATACGCAGTATTTT. Translated, it gives CASSLAASLSDTQYF.